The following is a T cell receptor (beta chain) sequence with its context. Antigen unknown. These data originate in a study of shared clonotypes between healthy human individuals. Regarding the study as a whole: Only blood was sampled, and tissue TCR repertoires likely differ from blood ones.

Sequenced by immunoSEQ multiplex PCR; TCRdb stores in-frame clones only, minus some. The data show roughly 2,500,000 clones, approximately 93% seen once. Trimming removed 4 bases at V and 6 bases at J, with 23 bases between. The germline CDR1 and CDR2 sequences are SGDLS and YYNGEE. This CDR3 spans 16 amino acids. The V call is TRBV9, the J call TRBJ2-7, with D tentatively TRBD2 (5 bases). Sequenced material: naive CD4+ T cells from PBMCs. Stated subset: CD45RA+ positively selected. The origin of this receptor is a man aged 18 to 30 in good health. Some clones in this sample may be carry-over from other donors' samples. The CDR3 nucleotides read TGTGCCAGCAGCCCGCGGACTCCCGCTTCATCGTTCGAGCAGTACTTC. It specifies CASSPRTPASSFEQYF.